The sequence of this TCR beta chain was determined in a study of tumor and adjacent non-tumor tissue in lung cancer. Turning to the study itself: Aged about 31 to 80 years, patients included roughly ten men and a few women with stage I to III disease. Millions of productive TCRbeta reads were obtained per sample on average.

This sample's RNA came from whole unsorted tissue. Germline V gene sequence: CDR1 SQVTM, CDR2 ANQGSEA. The CDR3 extends over 13 amino acids. As concerns this clonotype: An end of the junction does not agree with germline; a read error may underlie this.

The library came from three nested PCR rounds adapted from ARM-PCR protocols. TCRdb re-called the multiplex PCR reads with MiXCR, one entry per CDR3 protein. The data contain about 70,000 distinct CDR3 sequences, around 73% of them singletons. Sequenced: lung tumor tissue. V usage is TRBV29-1 and J usage is TRBJ2-5; no definite D call. The clonotype was recovered from a man aged 60-69 years with non-small cell lung cancer. CDR3 coding DNA: TGCAGCGTTGAAGCATGTGTACAAGAGACCCAGTACTTT. It codes for CSVEACVQETQYF.